The source of this TCR beta chain is a study of shared T cell receptors in the human thymus. V lost 8 bases and J lost 7, with 15 bases in between. CDR1 MNHEY and CDR2 SVGAGI come from the germline V gene. The CDR3 loop spans 13 amino acids. TCRdb keeps only in-frame clones here, not all; method: immunoSEQ multiplex PCR. The sample yields 720,000 or so clones, approximately 85% seen once. These records were also assigned to another study, of human thymus T cells. That report adds: Those donating were healthy Finnish infants in corrective surgery for congenital heart defects. Thymus tissue for the work was resected from patients undergoing corrective heart surgery. Use of V and J genes seemed skewed within the thymic and blood repertoires. Unrelated individuals reportedly shared highly overlapping thymic TCR repertoires.

The source of this sequence is a girl less than two years old with a congenital heart defect. The V gene is TRBV6-5, the J gene TRBJ1-5; the D gene is possibly TRBD1 (6 bases). The material sequenced was thymocytes. In DNA form, the CDR3 reads TGTGCCAGCGCGGGGGCGCGTGGACAGCCCCAGCATTTT. Protein sequence: CASAGARGQPQHF.